A selection of T cell receptor beta chains follows, all from one sample in a study of cytomegalovirus exposure and HLA in healthy donors. Data came from immunoSEQ multiplex PCR; TCRdb stores just in-frame clones and leaves some out. The data contain approximately 160,000 clones, roughly nine tenths of them seen just once; the ten biggest clones take up about 3%. The specimen was PBMCs. The receptors derive from a young woman in good health and CMV-seropositive. The CDR3 runs from the conserved cysteine through the conserved F or W. The order of the fields is clone size, J gene, D gene, V gene, CDR3 protein, CDR3 DNA. D genes are given only for firm matches. Not every row has a clone size; where given, it reads once, few, many or a size class.

-	TRBJ1-4	TRBD1	TRBV6-5	CASSDRGKLFF	TGTGCCAGCAGCGACAGGGGGAAACTGTTTTTT
-	TRBJ1-1	-	TRBV7-2	CASSLGRAETEAFF	TGTGCCAGCAGCTTAGGGAGGGCAGAGACTGAAGCTTTCTTT
-	TRBJ2-3	TRBD1	TRBV10-3	CAIGDRGQRDTQYF	TGTGCCATCGGGGACAGGGGGCAGAGGGATACGCAGTATTTT
-	TRBJ2-7	TRBD1	TRBV27	CASRIGQGAVEQYF	TGTGCCAGCAGGATTGGACAGGGGGCTGTCGAGCAGTACTTC
medium-sized	TRBJ2-2	TRBD1	TRBV4-1	CASSHWTGMTGELFF	TGCGCCAGCAGCCACTGGACAGGGATGACCGGGGAGCTGTTTTTT
few	TRBJ2-7	TRBD2	TRBV28	CASSSRGAYEQYF	TGTGCCAGCAGCTCGCGGGGGGCCTACGAGCAGTACTTC
-	TRBJ1-2	-	TRBV7-6	CASSLVQGGGYTF	TGTGCCAGCAGCTTAGTACAGGGTGGAGGCTACACCTTC
-	TRBJ2-1	-	TRBV2	CASSLTGGWNEQFF	TGTGCCAGCAGTCTGACAGGAGGTTGGAATGAGCAGTTCTTC
-	TRBJ1-2	-	TRBV21-1	CASSKEGWDRDNYGYTF	TGTGCCAGCAGCAAAGAGGGTTGGGACAGGGACAACTATGGCTACACCTTC
-	TRBJ1-2	-	TRBV6-1	CASSDFYGYTF	TGTGCCAGCAGTGACTTCTATGGCTACACCTTC
-	TRBJ1-2	TRBD1	TRBV5-1	CASSVYRGNYGYTF	TGCGCCAGCAGCGTCTACAGGGGAAACTATGGCTACACCTTC
-	TRBJ1-2	TRBD1	TRBV25-1	CASSYPGGAYGYTF	TGTGCCAGCAGCTACCCAGGGGGCGCCTATGGCTACACCTTC
-	TRBJ2-7	TRBD1	TRBV4-3	CASSRTGGSYEQYF	TGCGCCAGCAGCCGGACAGGGGGTAGCTACGAGCAGTACTTC
-	TRBJ2-3	TRBD2	TRBV9	CASSSGGRDTQYF	TGTGCCAGCAGCTCGGGAGGGCGGGATACGCAGTATTTT
-	TRBJ2-4	-	TRBV10-3	CAISEMAGNIQYF	TGTGCCATCAGTGAAATGGCAGGGAACATTCAGTACTTC
-	TRBJ2-5	TRBD1	TRBV5-6	CASSLARQGWYF	TGTGCCAGCAGCTTGGCTAGACAGGGTTGGTACTTC
-	TRBJ2-7	-	TRBV28	CASSLGISYEQYF	TGTGCCAGCAGTTTGGGCATATCCTACGAGCAGTACTTC
-	TRBJ2-7	-	TRBV10-3	CAIGGAYEQYF	TGTGCCATCGGAGGAGCGTACGAGCAGTACTTC
-	TRBJ1-2	-	TRBV7-9	CASSLGWQDYGYTF	TGTGCCAGCAGCTTAGGGTGGCAGGACTATGGCTACACCTTC
-	TRBJ2-5	TRBD2	TRBV5-1	CASSSGTSGLETQYF	TGCGCCAGCAGCTCTGGGACTAGCGGGCTAGAGACCCAGTACTTC
-	TRBJ2-2	-	TRBV18	CASTSNTGELFF	TGTGCCAGCACCAGTAACACCGGGGAGCTGTTTTTT
-	TRBJ2-5	-	TRBV7-2	CASSLISRFETQYF	TGTGCCAGCAGCTTAATTTCTAGGTTTGAGACCCAGTACTTC
-	TRBJ2-7	TRBD1	TRBV2	CASREDRGAYEQYF	TGTGCCAGCAGAGAGGACAGGGGTGCCTACGAGCAGTACTTC
-	TRBJ2-5	TRBD2	TRBV6-5	CASSPGLAGVATQYF	TGTGCCAGCAGCCCAGGACTAGCGGGAGTAGCGACCCAGTACTTC
-	TRBJ1-4	-	TRBV6-6	CASSYRTNEKLFF	TGTGCCAGCAGTTACCGGACTAATGAAAAACTGTTTTTT
-	TRBJ2-5	-	TRBV30	CAWSSYLGQEGETQYF	TGTGCCTGGAGTTCATACCTTGGACAGGAGGGAGAGACCCAGTACTTC
-	TRBJ2-1	TRBD2	TRBV5-4	CASSSGGTSGYNEQFF	TGTGCCAGCAGCTCAGGAGGGACTAGCGGGTACAATGAGCAGTTCTTC
-	TRBJ2-2	TRBD1	TRBV5-1	CASERGQGRSGELFF	TGCGCCAGTGAACGGGGACAGGGCCGTTCCGGGGAGCTGTTTTTT
-	TRBJ2-7	TRBD2	TRBV7-9	CASSLVGRAGYEQYF	TGTGCCAGCAGCTTAGTTGGGAGGGCCGGGTACGAGCAGTACTTC
once	TRBJ2-7	-	TRBV5-1	CASSLNTYEQYF	TGCGCCAGCAGCTTGAATACCTACGAGCAGTACTTC
-	TRBJ2-5	TRBD1	TRBV15	CATSRDIGGDETQYF	TGTGCCACCAGCAGAGATATAGGGGGCGACGAGACCCAGTACTTC